The 8 T cell receptor beta chains below come from one sample, sequenced in a study of T cell clones after liver transplantation (dated by TCRdb to about 2019). Library preparation used the immunoSEQ multiplex PCR assay. The immuneACCESS repertoire file appears here via TCRdb, limited to in-frame rearrangements. These files lack a portion of the clones; in checked studies, under half of the deficit traces to unresolved V genes, and the cause of the others is not known. The sample contains about 12,000 clones, approximately 73% of them found a single time. The ten largest clones add up to approximately 33% of the sample. Sequenced material: CD8+ T cells from blood, taken at the 22-month timepoint. The receptors shown here come from a human patient who received a liver transplant. Some T cells may be donor cells from the graft after a transplant.

The chain combines TRBV7-9 with TRBJ2-5; 7 positions agree with TRBD1. The length of the CDR3 is 16 residues. Germline CDR1 reads SEHNR; CDR2 reads FQNEAQ (reference sequence). Trimming removed 5 bases from V and 2 bases from J; junction bases left unmatched: 11. The CDR3 is CASSRETGAQQETQYF. The CDR3 coding sequence is TGTGCCAGCAGCCGCGAAACAGGGGCCCAACAAGAGACCCAGTACTTC.

The rearrangement joins TRBV9 to TRBJ2-2, with D possibly TRBD2 on 5 matching bases. V lost 4 bases to trimming and J lost 8 bases, with 9 bases between them. CDR3 size: 12 residues. From germline, CDR1 is SGDLS and CDR2 YYNGEE. CDR3 bases: TGTGCCAGCAGCTTACGGGGTGGGGAGCTGTTTTTT. The encoded protein is CASSLRGGELFF.

The CDR3 loop reads CASGFSGGYEQYF. The CDR3 coding sequence is TGTGCCAGCGGTTTCAGCGGGGGCTACGAGCAGTACTTC. The genes are TRBV4-2 and TRBJ2-7; 8 positions match TRBD2. The V and J ends lost 8 bases and 3 bases, in that order; junction bases with no gene match: 6. The CDR3 sequence is 13 residues long. CDR1 is LGHNA and CDR2 is YNFKEQ in the germline V gene.

The CDR3 region has the DNA TGTGCCAGCAGCCAAGGGCGGTCGAGGAAAGATACGCAGTATTTT. Translating gives CASSQGRSRKDTQYF. The chain has TRBV14 and TRBJ2-3; no clear D. The CDR3 loop spans 15 amino acids. CDR1 and CDR2 from the germline V gene are SGHDN and FVKESK. Trimming removed 1 base from V and 5 bases from J, with 13 bases in between. The entire variable domain, with the rest obtained from reference TRBV14 and TRBJ2-3, is as follows: EAGVTQFPSHSVIEKGQTVTLRCDPISGHDNLYWYRRVMGKEIKFLLHFVKESKQDESGMPNNRFLAERTGGTYSTLKVQPAELEDSGVYFCASSQGRSRKDTQYFGPGTRLTVL.

V usage is TRBV5-7 and J usage is TRBJ2-1, with 8 positions matching TRBD2. TRBV5-7 carries the ORF label, with uncertain function. The V segment lost 2 bases and the J segment 6 bases; nucleotides outside the gene matches: 7. The CDR3 consists of 15 residues. CDR3 in amino acids: CASSLVSGVSNEQFF. The CDR3 bases are TGTGCCAGCAGCTTAGTTAGCGGGGTCTCCAATGAGCAGTTCTTC.

V gene TRBV5-1 combines with J gene TRBJ2-1; D could derive from TRBD1 or TRBD2 (6 bases each). Germline CDR1 SGHRS, CDR2 YFSETQ. V was pared by 0 bases and J by 3 bases, with 13 bases between. The CDR3 sequence is 16 residues long. The CDR3 protein is CASSLAGRGDYNEQFF. The CDR3 DNA follows: TGCGCCAGCAGCTTGGCCGGTAGGGGGGACTACAATGAGCAGTTCTTC.

This clone appeared once. For the CDR3, the DNA is TGTGCCAGCAGCGAAGGGACTTCCCCTAGCACAGATACGCAGTATTTT. Translating gives CASSEGTSPSTDTQYF. J is TRBJ2-3 and V is TRBV11-1; possibly TRBD2 for D (6 bases). This CDR3 comprises 16 residues. The germline V gene has CDR1 SGHAT and CDR2 FQDESV (reference sequence). V was clipped by 5 bases and J by 0 bases, with 15 bases between them.

The CDR3 nucleotides read TGTGCCAGCAGTTTATCGCCGGGGGCGGTGCAGTACTTC. Encoded protein: CASSLSPGAVQYF. The chain couples TRBV6-6 to TRBJ2-7; D assignment may be TRBD1 or TRBD2 (6 bases each). The germline CDR1 and CDR2 sequences are MNHNY and SVGAGI (reference sequence). The V gene lost 4 bases and the J gene lost 9 bases, with 16 bases spanning the gap. The CDR3 is 13 residues long.